These T cell receptor beta chains were read from a single sample in a study of blood T cell repertoires in COVID-19. Profiled with immunoSEQ multiplex PCR; TCRdb holds only in-frame clones, not every one. The sample includes 95,000 to 150,000 clones, roughly four fifths of them seen just once. Sequenced input: peripheral blood. Source of these receptors: a human donor in a cohort sampled during active COVID-19. CDR3s leave out the opening cysteine and the closing phenylalanine or tryptophan. A D gene is named only where the DNA matches it firmly.

length	V	J	D	CDR3
13	TRBV28	TRBJ2-1	.	ASSLTGQNYNEQF
15	TRBV5-5	TRBJ2-5	TRBD2	ASSLFLKIAGTGPQY
14	TRBV7-8	TRBJ1-6	.	ASSLGGGSYNSPLH
14	TRBV15	TRBJ1-6	TRBD1	ATSRVAGQGVLPLH
12	TRBV29-1	TRBJ2-5	.	SVDGGSAEETQY
12	TRBV14	TRBJ2-7	TRBD1	ASSRGQGNYEQY
14	TRBV15	TRBJ2-1	.	ATSSHRAETYNEQF
15	TRBV5-1	TRBJ2-3	TRBD2	ASSLGLAGARADTQY
17	TRBV21-1	TRBJ2-5	.	ASSKNPAVRGWDQETQY
9	TRBV14	TRBJ1-5	.	ASRSNQPQH
12	TRBV19	TRBJ1-2	.	ASRGWERLNGYT
13	TRBV5-1	TRBJ1-1	.	ASTPPGVGSTEAF
13	TRBV6-2/TRBV6-3	TRBJ2-7	TRBD2	ASSYSTSGGYEQY
9	TRBV5-6	TRBJ1-2	.	ASSLRTGYT
14	TRBV6-2/TRBV6-3	TRBJ2-5	.	ASSSHRARVEETQY
11	TRBV19	TRBJ1-1	.	ASSISTNTEAF
13	TRBV6-2/TRBV6-3	TRBJ2-6	TRBD1	ASSPDRAGANVLT
12	TRBV7-8	TRBJ2-3	.	ASSPSGTTDTQY
18	TRBV3-1/TRBV3-2	TRBJ2-7	.	ASSQEQPGRGKFGSYEQY
16	TRBV25-1	TRBJ2-2	TRBD2	ASSGPFASGGTTGELF
13	TRBV5-1	TRBJ2-5	TRBD2	ASTVGRGASETQY
15	TRBV11-2	TRBJ2-1	TRBD2	ASSSPVAGGPVNEQF
11	TRBV2	TRBJ2-5	.	ASKTRLQETQY
12	TRBV6-2/TRBV6-3	TRBJ1-5	TRBD1	ASSYEGARQPQH
11	TRBV7-9	TRBJ2-7	.	ASSFTQGYEQY
11	TRBV5-6	TRBJ2-7	TRBD1	ASSLQGAYEQY
11	TRBV11-2	TRBJ2-7	TRBD1	ASSLGQGERLY
13	TRBV19	TRBJ1-1	TRBD1	ASSLGQGARTEAF
11	TRBV4-1	TRBJ1-2	TRBD1	ASSPDRGQGYT
13	TRBV7-6	TRBJ2-7	.	ASSLGWGSDYEQY
13	TRBV3-1/TRBV3-2	TRBJ2-5	TRBD2	ASSRLAGGQETQY
12	TRBV6-5	TRBJ1-2	TRBD1	ASTVDRDFYGYT
11	TRBV2	TRBJ2-3	.	ASNNGYTDTQY
15	TRBV29-1	TRBJ2-2	.	SAVGGASLANTGELF
13	TRBV19	TRBJ2-3	.	ASSIYRGSTDTQY
14	TRBV12-1	TRBJ2-5	.	ASSVGTSGVQETQY
12	TRBV3-1/TRBV3-2	TRBJ1-2	TRBD1	ASSRGQGLYGYT
14	TRBV10-1	TRBJ2-2	TRBD2	ASGTSGGPNTGELF
12	TRBV3-1/TRBV3-2	TRBJ1-2	.	ASSQEGRAYGYT
10	TRBV10-3	TRBJ2-5	TRBD2	AISWGGETQY
14	TRBV12-5	TRBJ2-7	TRBD1	ASGIEGGAFTYEQY
13	TRBV4-1	TRBJ1-3	TRBD1	ASSNGQGPGNTIY
13	TRBV14	TRBJ1-2	TRBD1	ASSPPGTVGYGYT
12	TRBV29-1	TRBJ1-1	.	SVGPRGAVTEAF
14	TRBV24-1	TRBJ2-1	.	ATSDLGGASYNEQF
12	TRBV6-2/TRBV6-3	TRBJ1-4	TRBD1	ASSRDRGNEKLF
13	TRBV7-2	TRBJ1-1	.	ASSLNKEANTEAF
11	TRBV11-2	TRBJ2-7	TRBD1	ASSVRDRDEQY
13	TRBV28	TRBJ2-7	TRBD2	ASSSASGGAHEQY
11	TRBV4-3	TRBJ1-1	.	ASSQEGVGKAF
12	TRBV28	TRBJ1-4	.	ASSDSTTNEKLF
17	TRBV11-2	TRBJ2-7	.	ASSLDPIWGVGGAYEQY
6	TRBV5-3	TRBJ2-7	.	ACAEQY
13	TRBV6-5	TRBJ2-3	TRBD2	ASSYSRGGEDTQY
13	TRBV2	TRBJ1-5	.	ASSEGLTGNQPQH
14	TRBV7-2	TRBJ2-2	TRBD2	ASSAIAGGNTGELF
10	TRBV6-5	TRBJ2-7	.	ASSPPFYEQY
13	TRBV29-1	TRBJ2-6	.	SVDGLASGANVLT